The TCR beta chain described here comes from a study of T-cell reconstitution after alpha-beta-depleted transplantation in children. Researchers prepared the TCRbeta library using unique molecular identifiers, the study reports. One entry per CDR3 protein, called by TCRdb with MiXCR from the PCR reads. The sample carries fewer than 750,000 distinct CDR3 sequences, around 27% recorded once. This clonotype was seen only once. No antigen is known for it. Points from the study as a whole: Several hundred expanded graft clones reportedly gave rise to the alpha-beta T cells present about two months after transplant.

From germline, CDR1 is SGHRS and CDR2 YFSETQ. Trimming removed 0 bases from V and 0 bases from J; junction bases left unmatched: 3. The CDR3 has 16 residues. Sequenced material: PBMCs, taken before TCRalphabeta/CD19-depleted stem cell transplant. This chain connects TRBV5-1 to TRBJ2-7, with 10 bases lining up with TRBD1. The sequence was collected from a boy in the first two years of life with Wiskott-Aldrich syndrome, due to receive a stem cell transplant. CDR3: CASSLAGTGVSYEQYF. The CDR3 region has the DNA TGCGCCAGCAGCTTGGCCGGGACAGGGGTCTCCTACGAGCAGTACTTC.